This T cell receptor (beta chain) came from a study of shared clonotypes between healthy human individuals. As for the study in general: Ranging from 18 to 49 in age, donors were a couple of women and a few men.

The ends lost 2 bases at V and 2 bases at J; junction bases unmatched: 5. CDR1 and CDR2 from the germline V gene are LGHNA and YSLEER. The CDR3 contains 16 residues. The data were produced by immunoSEQ multiplex PCR, yet TCRdb's version contains in-frame clones alone and is incomplete. Of fewer than 850,000 clones in the sample, roughly 88% were seen once. The donors, healthy adults who were HIV-negative, had experienced no recent acute infections or vaccinations. This TCR derives from a man aged 18 to 29 in good health. Some clones in this sample may be carry-over from other donors' samples. Sequencing was performed on memory CD8+ T cells from PBMCs. As to subset: CD45RO+ cells pooled with CCR7-negative TemRA cells. This chain joins TRBV4-3 and TRBJ2-1; 8 bases map to TRBD2. The CDR3 is CASSQLGTRAYNEQFF. CDR3 sequence (DNA): TGCGCCAGCAGCCAACTGGGGACTAGAGCCTACAATGAGCAGTTCTTC.